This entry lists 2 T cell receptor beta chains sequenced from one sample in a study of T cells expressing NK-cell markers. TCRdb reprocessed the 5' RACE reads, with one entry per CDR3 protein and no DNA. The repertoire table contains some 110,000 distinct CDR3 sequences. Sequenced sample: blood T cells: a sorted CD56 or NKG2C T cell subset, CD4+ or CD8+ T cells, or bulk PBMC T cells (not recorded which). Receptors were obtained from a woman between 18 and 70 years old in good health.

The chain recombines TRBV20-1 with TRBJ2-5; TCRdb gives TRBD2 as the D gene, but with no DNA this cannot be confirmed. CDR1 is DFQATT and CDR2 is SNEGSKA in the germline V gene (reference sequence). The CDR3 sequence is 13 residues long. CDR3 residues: CSAREGLAKTQYF.

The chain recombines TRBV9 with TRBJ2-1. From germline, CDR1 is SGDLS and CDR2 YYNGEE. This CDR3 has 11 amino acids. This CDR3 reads CASSDYNEQLF.